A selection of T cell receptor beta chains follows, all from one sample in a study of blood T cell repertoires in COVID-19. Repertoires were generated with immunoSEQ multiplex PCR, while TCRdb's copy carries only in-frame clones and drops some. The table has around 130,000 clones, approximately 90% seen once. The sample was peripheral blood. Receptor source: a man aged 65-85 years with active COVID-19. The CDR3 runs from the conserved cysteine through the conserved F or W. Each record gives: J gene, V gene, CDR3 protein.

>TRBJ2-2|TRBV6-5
CASSYGGSGSGGELFF
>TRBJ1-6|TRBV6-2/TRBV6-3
CASSSGTATYSPLHF
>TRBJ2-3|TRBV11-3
CASSPGGSGTDTQYF
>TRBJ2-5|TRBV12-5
CASGLNSETQYF
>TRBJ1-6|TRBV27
CASRIGTGEGSPLHF
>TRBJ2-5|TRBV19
CASTSPQGRETQYF
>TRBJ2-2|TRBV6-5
CASSPGTRMVGELFF
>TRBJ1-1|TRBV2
CATLTRNTEAFF
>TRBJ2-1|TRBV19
CASKGTSGRAGEQFF
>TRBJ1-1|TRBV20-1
CSAPRVAEAFF
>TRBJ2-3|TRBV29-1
CSVDHRGGTDTQYF
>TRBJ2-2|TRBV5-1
CASKTGDTGELFF
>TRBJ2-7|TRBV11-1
CASSLGGDRLDEQYF
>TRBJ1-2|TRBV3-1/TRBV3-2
CASSQERLFGYTF
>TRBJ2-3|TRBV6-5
CASRRTGVWETQYF
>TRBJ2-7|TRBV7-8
CASSRPRVAVSYEQYF
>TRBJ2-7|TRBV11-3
CASSLGQSSYEQYF
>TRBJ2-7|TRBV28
CASRYRGPHEQYF
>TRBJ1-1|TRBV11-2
CASSPSTGRPEAFF
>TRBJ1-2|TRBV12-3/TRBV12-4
CASSLGGRRGYTF
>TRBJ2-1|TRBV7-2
CASSYLAGVGGNEQFF
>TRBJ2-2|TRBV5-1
CASSLGLVSFTGELFF
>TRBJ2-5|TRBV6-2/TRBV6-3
CASSPRTSGRAETQYF
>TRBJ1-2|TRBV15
CATSRGGQGKEGYTF
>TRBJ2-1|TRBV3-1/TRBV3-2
CASSQSRNPYNEQFF
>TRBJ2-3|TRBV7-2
CASSSGLNTQYF
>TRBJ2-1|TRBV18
CASSRERTQSTGEQFF
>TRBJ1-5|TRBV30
CAWSTPLRTVNQPQHF
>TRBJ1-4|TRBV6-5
CASRFRATNEKLFF